This T cell receptor (beta chain) was sequenced during a study of OX40 agonist ivuxolimab in advanced cancers. Study in general: Patients were treated with ivuxolimab, an agonistic anti-OX40 (CD134) antibody. With a range of roughly 20 to 80, age averaged approximately 60 years, and 70% to 85% were male. Enrollees could have had prior anti-PD-1, anti-PD-L1 or anti-CTLA-4 therapy, which over 35% had received.

Repertoires were generated with immunoSEQ multiplex PCR, while TCRdb's copy carries only in-frame clones and drops some. In the table there are roughly 87,000 clones, under 95% of which are singletons. This receptor was obtained from an adult with an advanced solid tumor such as melanoma, head and neck, liver or kidney cancer. Sample: CD4+ or CD8+ T cells sorted from blood, taken in a trial of the OX40 agonist ivuxolimab.

This CDR3 reads CASSYPTGGGNIQYF. The DNA of the CDR3 is TGTGCCAGCAGTTACCCAACAGGGGGTGGAAACATTCAGTACTTC. The rearrangement uses TRBV6-5 and TRBJ2-4; the match to TRBD1 covers 8 bases. This CDR3 contains 15 residues. Per germline, CDR1 MNHEY and CDR2 SVGAGI. V lost 2 bases to trimming and J lost 6 bases; unmatched junction nucleotides: 6.